Listed here is a single T cell receptor (beta chain). No antigen is known for it. There are 21 residues in the CDR3. The J segment lost 6 bases and the V segment lost 6 bases, leaving 21 bases of the junction unmatched. CDR1 and CDR2 (germline): SGHRS, YFSETQ. Vbeta (60) and Jbeta (13) primers were used in the PCR. TCRdb keeps only in-frame clones here, not all; method: immunoSEQ multiplex PCR. There are over 150,000 clones in the sample; just under 75% occur only once, and 3.1% lies in the top ten. This entry belongs to a study of cytomegalovirus exposure and HLA in healthy donors. Study-level information: Unique TCR beta sequences numbering about 100 million came from around 180 million T cells in an earlier analysis. Study-level findings and limits: Further analysis, carried out later, found HLA-associated TCR beta chains more clonally expanded than equally common other chains.

The sequenced sample was PBMCs. This sequence originates from a woman between 25 and 40 years old in good health and CMV-seropositive. The chain combines TRBV5-1 with TRBJ2-1, with 16 bases that match TRBD2. CDR3 loop: CASTTLGTFPGLAGGPNEQFF. Written as DNA, the CDR3 is TGCGCCAGCACCACCCTCGGGACATTCCCGGGACTAGCGGGAGGGCCCAATGAGCAGTTCTTC.